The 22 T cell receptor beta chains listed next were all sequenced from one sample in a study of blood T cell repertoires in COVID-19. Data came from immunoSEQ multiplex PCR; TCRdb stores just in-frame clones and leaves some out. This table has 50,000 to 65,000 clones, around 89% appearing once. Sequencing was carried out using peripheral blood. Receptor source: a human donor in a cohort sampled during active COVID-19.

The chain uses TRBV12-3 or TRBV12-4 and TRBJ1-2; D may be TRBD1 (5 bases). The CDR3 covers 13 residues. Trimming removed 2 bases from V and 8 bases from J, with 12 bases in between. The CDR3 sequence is CASSLNRINGYTF. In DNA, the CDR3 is TGTGCCAGCAGTTTAAACAGGATAAACGGCTACACCTTC.

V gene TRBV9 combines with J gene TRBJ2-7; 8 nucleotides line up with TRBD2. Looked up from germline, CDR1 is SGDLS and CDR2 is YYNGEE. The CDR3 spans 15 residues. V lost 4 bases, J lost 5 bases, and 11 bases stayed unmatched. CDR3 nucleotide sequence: TGTGCCAGCAGCCCCGGGGGGGCGGGGGCACACGAGCAGTACTTC. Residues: CASSPGGAGAHEQYF.

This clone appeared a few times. The CDR3 bases are TGTGCCATCAGTGAGGGGGCCAACACTGAAGCTTTCTTT. It codes for CAISEGANTEAFF. The chain links TRBV10-3 to TRBJ1-1; TRBD1 might be the D (5 bases). V dropped 2 bases and J dropped 2 bases, with 6 bases sitting between them. The CDR3 spans 13 residues. Germline V gives CDR1 ENHRY, CDR2 SYGVKD.

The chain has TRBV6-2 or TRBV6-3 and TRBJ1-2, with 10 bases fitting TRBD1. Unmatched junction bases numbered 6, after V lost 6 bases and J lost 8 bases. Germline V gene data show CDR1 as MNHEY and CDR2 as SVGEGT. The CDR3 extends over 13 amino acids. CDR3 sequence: CASSGQGVGGYTF. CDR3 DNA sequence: TGTGCCAGCAGCGGACAGGGGGTAGGAGGCTACACCTTC.

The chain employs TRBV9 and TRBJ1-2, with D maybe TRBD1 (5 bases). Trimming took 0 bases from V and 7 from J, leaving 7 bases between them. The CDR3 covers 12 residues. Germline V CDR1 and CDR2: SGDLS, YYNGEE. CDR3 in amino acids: CASSVGGLGYTF. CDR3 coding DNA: TGTGCCAGCAGCGTAGGGGGCCTTGGCTACACCTTC.

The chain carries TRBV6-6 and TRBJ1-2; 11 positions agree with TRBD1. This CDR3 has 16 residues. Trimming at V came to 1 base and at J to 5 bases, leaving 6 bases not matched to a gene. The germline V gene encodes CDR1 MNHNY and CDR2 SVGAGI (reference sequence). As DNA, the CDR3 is TGTGCCAGCAGTTACTGGGGGACAGGGGGTTCGTATGGCTACACCTTC. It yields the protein CASSYWGTGGSYGYTF.

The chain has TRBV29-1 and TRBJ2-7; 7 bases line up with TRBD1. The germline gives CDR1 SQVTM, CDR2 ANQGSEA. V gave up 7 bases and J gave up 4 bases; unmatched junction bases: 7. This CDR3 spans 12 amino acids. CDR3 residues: CSARDSQYEQYF. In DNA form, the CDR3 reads TGCAGCGCGAGGGACAGCCAGTACGAGCAGTACTTC.

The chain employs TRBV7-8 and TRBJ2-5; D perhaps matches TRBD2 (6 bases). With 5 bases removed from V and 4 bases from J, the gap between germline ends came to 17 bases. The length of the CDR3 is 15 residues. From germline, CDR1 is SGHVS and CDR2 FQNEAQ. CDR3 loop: CASSAPLASGETQYF. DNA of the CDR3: TGTGCCAGCAGCGCACCTCTAGCGTCCGGAGAGACCCAGTACTTC.

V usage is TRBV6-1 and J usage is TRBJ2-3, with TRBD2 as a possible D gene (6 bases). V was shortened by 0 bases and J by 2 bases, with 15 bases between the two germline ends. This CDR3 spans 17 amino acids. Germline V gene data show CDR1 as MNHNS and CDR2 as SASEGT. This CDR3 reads CASSEAEGGLPTDTQYF. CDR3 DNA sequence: TGTGCCAGCAGTGAAGCGGAGGGTGGGCTACCCACAGATACGCAGTATTTT.

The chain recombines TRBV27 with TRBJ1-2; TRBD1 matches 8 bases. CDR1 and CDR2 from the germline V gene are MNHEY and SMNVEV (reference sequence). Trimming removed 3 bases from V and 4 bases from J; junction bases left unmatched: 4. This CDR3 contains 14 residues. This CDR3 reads CASSLGQDIYGYTF. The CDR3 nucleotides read TGTGCCAGCAGTTTGGGACAGGATATCTATGGCTACACCTTC.

Written as DNA, the CDR3 is TGTGCCAGCACAACCACAGGGAGCGGAAACACCATATATTTT. This codes for CASTTTGSGNTIYF. The J gene is TRBJ1-3, the V gene TRBV7-9, with D tentatively TRBD1 (6 bases). Trimming shortened V by 7 bases and J by 4 bases, and 14 bases separated the two germline ends. This CDR3 contains 14 residues. Looked up from germline, CDR1 is SEHNR and CDR2 is FQNEAQ (reference sequence). The full variable domain, completed using reference TRBV7-9 and TRBJ1-3, is DTGVSQNPRHKITKRGQNVTFRCDPISEHNRLYWYRQTLGQGPEFLTYFQNEAQLEKSRLLSDRFSAERPKGSFSTLEIQRTEQGDSAMYLCASTTTGSGNTIYFGEGSWLTVV.

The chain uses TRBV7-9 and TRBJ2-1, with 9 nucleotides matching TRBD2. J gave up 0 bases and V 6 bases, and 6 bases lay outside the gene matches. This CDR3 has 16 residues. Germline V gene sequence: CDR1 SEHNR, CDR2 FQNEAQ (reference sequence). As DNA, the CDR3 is TGTGCCAGCAGGGGACTAGCAGGATACTCCTACAATGAGCAGTTCTTC. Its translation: CASRGLAGYSYNEQFF. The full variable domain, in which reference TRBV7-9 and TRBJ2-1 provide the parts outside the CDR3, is DTGVSQNPRHKITKRGQNVTFRCDPISEHNRLYWYRQTLGQGPEFLTYFQNEAQLEKSRLLSDRFSAERPKGSFSTLEIQRTEQGDSAMYLCASRGLAGYSYNEQFFGPGTRLTVL.

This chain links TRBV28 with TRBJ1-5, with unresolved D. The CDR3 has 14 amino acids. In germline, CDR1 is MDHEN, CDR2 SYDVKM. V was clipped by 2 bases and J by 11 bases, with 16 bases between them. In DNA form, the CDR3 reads TGTGCCAGCAGTTTACTAACACAGTTCGGGGCCCAGCATTTT. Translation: CASSLLTQFGAQHF.

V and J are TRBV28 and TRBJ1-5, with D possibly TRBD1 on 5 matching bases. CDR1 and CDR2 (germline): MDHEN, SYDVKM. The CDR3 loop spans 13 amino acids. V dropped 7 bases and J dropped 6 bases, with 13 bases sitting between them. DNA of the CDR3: TGTGCCAGCACCAGGGTCGTAAGTCAGCCCCAGCATTTT. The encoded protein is CASTRVVSQPQHF.

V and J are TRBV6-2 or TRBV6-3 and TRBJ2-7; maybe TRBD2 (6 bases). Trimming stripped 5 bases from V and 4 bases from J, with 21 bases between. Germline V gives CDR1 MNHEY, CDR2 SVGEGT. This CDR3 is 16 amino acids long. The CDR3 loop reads CASSPSGSPLPYEQYF. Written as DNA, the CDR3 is TGTGCCAGCAGTCCGAGCGGGTCTCCCCTCCCATACGAGCAGTACTTC.

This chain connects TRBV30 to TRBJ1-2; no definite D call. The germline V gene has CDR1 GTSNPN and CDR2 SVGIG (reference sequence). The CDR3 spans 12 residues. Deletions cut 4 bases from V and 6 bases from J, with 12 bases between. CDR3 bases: TGTGCCTGGAAGGGCCAGAGGGATGGCTACACCTTC. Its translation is CAWKGQRDGYTF.

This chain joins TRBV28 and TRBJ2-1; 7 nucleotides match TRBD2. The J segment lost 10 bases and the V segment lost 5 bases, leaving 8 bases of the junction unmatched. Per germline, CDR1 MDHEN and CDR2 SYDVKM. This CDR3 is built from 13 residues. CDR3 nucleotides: TGTGCCAGCAGTCCGAGACTAGCCCACGAGCAGTTCTTC. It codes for CASSPRLAHEQFF.

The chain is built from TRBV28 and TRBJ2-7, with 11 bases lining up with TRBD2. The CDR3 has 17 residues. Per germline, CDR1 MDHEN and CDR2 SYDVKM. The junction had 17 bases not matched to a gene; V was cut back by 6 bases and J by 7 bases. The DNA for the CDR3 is TGTGCCAGCAGGCCTTATAGGGTAGCGGGAGGGACGGGGGAGCAGTACTTC. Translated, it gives CASRPYRVAGGTGEQYF. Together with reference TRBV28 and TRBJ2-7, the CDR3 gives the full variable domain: DVKVTQSSRYLVKRTGEKVFLECVQDMDHENMFWYRQDPGLGLRLIYFSYDVKMKEKGDIPEGYSVSREKKERFSLILESASTNQTSMYLCASRPYRVAGGTGEQYFGPGTRLTVT.

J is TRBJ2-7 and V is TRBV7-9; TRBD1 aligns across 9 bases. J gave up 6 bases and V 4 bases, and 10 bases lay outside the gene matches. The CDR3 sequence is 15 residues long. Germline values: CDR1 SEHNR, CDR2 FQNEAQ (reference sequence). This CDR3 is CASSSGTGLVFEQYF. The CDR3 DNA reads TGTGCCAGCAGCTCCGGGACAGGGCTAGTATTCGAGCAGTACTTC.

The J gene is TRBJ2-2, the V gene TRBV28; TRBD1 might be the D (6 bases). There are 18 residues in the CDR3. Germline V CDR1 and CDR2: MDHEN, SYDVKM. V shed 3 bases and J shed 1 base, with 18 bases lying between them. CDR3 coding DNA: TGTGCCAGCAGTTTTTTCTATTTTGGGACAAGGAACACCGGGGAGCTGTTTTTT. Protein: CASSFFYFGTRNTGELFF.

CDR3 in DNA: TGTGCCAGCAGTGAAGGGACTTGGTCCTATCGAGGGGAAAAACTGTTTTTT. Residues: CASSEGTWSYRGEKLFF. The chain combines TRBV2 with TRBJ1-4; D not certain. V was trimmed by 1 base and J by 8 bases, leaving 20 bases between them. The CDR3 extends over 17 amino acids. The V gene's germline CDR1 is SNHLY and CDR2 FYNNEI.

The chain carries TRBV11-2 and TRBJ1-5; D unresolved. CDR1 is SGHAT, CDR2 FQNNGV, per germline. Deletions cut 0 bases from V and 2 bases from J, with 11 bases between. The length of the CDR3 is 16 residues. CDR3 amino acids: CASSLEAVYGNQPQHF. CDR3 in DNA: TGTGCCAGCAGCTTAGAGGCGGTATATGGCAATCAGCCCCAGCATTTT.